This entry lists 22 T cell receptor beta chains sequenced from one sample in a study of identifying expanded T cells in peripheral blood. TCRdb's copy holds only in-frame clones and misses some; the assay was immunoSEQ multiplex PCR. The profile shows more than 95,000 clones, approximately 80% of them singletons. The sequenced sample was blood. These receptors came from a person between 18 and 69 years old in good health.

The count of this clone is one. The chain has TRBV27 and TRBJ2-1, with 8 bases identical to TRBD2. The CDR3 has 14 residues. After removal of 4 bases from V and 2 bases from J, the junction contained 1 base not matched to a gene. Germline values: CDR1 MNHEY, CDR2 SMNVEV (reference sequence). CDR3 amino acids: CASSWTSPYNEQFF. The CDR3 bases are TGTGCCAGCAGTTGGACTAGCCCCTACAATGAGCAGTTCTTC.

The chain is built from TRBV5-1 and TRBJ2-3, with a tentative D call TRBD1 (5 bases). Per germline, CDR1 SGHRS and CDR2 YFSETQ. Trimming removed 2 bases from V and 4 bases from J, with 14 bases in between. The CDR3 spans 15 residues. For the CDR3, the DNA is TGCGCCAGCAGCTTATCAGGGAATGCGGCAGATACGCAGTATTTT. This gives the protein CASSLSGNAADTQYF.

This chain links TRBV6-5 with TRBJ2-7; TRBD1 aligns across 10 bases. V trimming: 2 bases; J trimming: 4 bases; junction bases outside the gene matches: 2. Germline V gene sequence: CDR1 MNHEY, CDR2 SVGAGI. This CDR3 is built from 14 residues. The CDR3: CASSYVGQGYEQYF. The CDR3 nucleotides read TGTGCCAGCAGTTACGTGGGACAGGGGTACGAGCAGTACTTC.

The rearrangement joins TRBV7-2 to TRBJ1-2, with unresolved D. This CDR3 region has 15 residues. The V end lost 2 bases, the J end lost 2 bases, and 12 bases lay between the germline ends. Germline CDR1 reads SGHTA; CDR2 reads FQGNSA. The CDR3 DNA reads as TGTGCCAGCAGCTTACAGGTGGGAGAAAACTATGGCTACACCTTC. Amino acids: CASSLQVGENYGYTF.

V gene TRBV7-8 combines with J gene TRBJ2-7; 9 bases are shared with TRBD1. With 5 bases clipped from V and 1 base from J, the junction kept 6 bases outside the gene matches. In germline, CDR1 is SGHVS, CDR2 FQNEAQ. This CDR3 is 15 amino acids long. CDR3 amino acids: CASSPVTGGSYEQYF. The CDR3 coding sequence is TGTGCCAGCAGCCCAGTGACAGGGGGGTCCTACGAGCAGTACTTC.

The chain recombines TRBV27 with TRBJ1-3; 7 bases line up with TRBD1. Per the germline V gene, CDR1 is MNHEY and CDR2 is SMNVEV (reference sequence). With 1 base clipped from V and 4 bases from J, the junction kept 22 bases outside the gene matches. The CDR3 runs 21 residues. The CDR3 nucleotides are TGTGCCAGCAGTTTATATTCAGTGGGAACGGGACAGTGGTTTGGAGGAAACACCATATATTTT. Translation gives CASSLYSVGTGQWFGGNTIYF.

V gene TRBV6-1 combines with J gene TRBJ2-3, with a weak D call TRBD1 (6 bases). Germline lookup yields CDR1 MNHNS and CDR2 SASEGT. Trimming cost V 3 bases and J 4 bases, with 8 bases left between them. The CDR3 has 13 residues. CDR3 nucleotides: TGTGCCAGCAGTGATTGGGGGCCAGATACGCAGTATTTT. Translated, it gives CASSDWGPDTQYF.

The genes are TRBV7-9 and TRBJ1-2; 12 bases agree with TRBD1. The germline V gene has CDR1 SEHNR and CDR2 FQNEAQ (reference sequence). V dropped 5 bases and J dropped 0; count of bases not matched to a gene: 4. The CDR3 is 16 amino acids. CDR3 in amino acids: CASSRRDRGPNYGYTF. For the CDR3, the DNA is TGTGCCAGCAGCCGTCGGGACAGGGGGCCTAACTATGGCTACACCTTC.

V is TRBV6-1 and J is TRBJ2-1; perhaps D is TRBD1 or TRBD2 (5 bases each). The V gene's germline CDR1 is MNHNS and CDR2 SASEGT. This CDR3 spans 11 amino acids. V gave up 6 bases and J gave up 9 bases, with 9 bases separating them. The CDR3 protein is CASRWGFEQFF. Written as DNA, the CDR3 is TGTGCCAGCAGATGGGGGTTTGAGCAGTTCTTC.

The rearrangement uses TRBV5-4 and TRBJ2-4; 7 bases align to TRBD1. Germline values: CDR1 SGHNT, CDR2 YYREEE (reference sequence). J lost 3 bases, V lost 5 bases, and 11 bases had no gene match. The CDR3 sequence is 16 residues long. CDR3 bases: TGTGCCAGCAGTTTTAGACAGGGTACAATCAAAAACATTCAGTACTTC. It codes for CASSFRQGTIKNIQYF.

The V call is TRBV11-2, the J call TRBJ2-3; no firm D call. V was pared by 1 base and J by 1 base, with 3 bases between. Germline V gives CDR1 SGHAT, CDR2 FQNNGV. The CDR3 spans 13 residues. CDR3 residues: CASSLGGTDTQYF. The CDR3 DNA is TGTGCCAGCAGCTTAGGTGGCACAGATACGCAGTATTTT.

The genes are TRBV13 and TRBJ2-7; TRBD2 might be the D (5 bases). This CDR3 has 13 amino acids. Germline V gene sequence: CDR1 PRHDT, CDR2 FYEKMQ (reference sequence). Deletions cut 3 bases from V and 2 bases from J, with 8 bases between. CDR3: CASSFFGAYEQYF. The CDR3, as DNA: TGTGCCAGCAGCTTTTTCGGGGCCTACGAGCAGTACTTC.

This chain links TRBV11-2 with TRBJ1-2; possible D gene TRBD1, 5 bases. V was clipped by 0 bases and J by 8 bases, with 25 bases between them. Per the germline V gene, CDR1 is SGHAT and CDR2 is FQNNGV. CDR3 length equals 18 residues. The CDR3 here is CASSLEIRGPVIQGGYTF. CDR3 DNA: TGTGCCAGCAGCTTAGAAATTCGGGGCCCGGTCATTCAAGGCGGCTACACCTTC.

Only one count was recorded for this clone. The chain uses TRBV7-2 and TRBJ1-1; D gene unclear. Germline CDR1 SGHTA, CDR2 FQGNSA. The CDR3 spans 14 residues. Trimming stripped 2 bases from V and 1 base from J, with 8 bases between. The CDR3 DNA is TGTGCCAGCAGCTTAACAGACTGGAACACTGAAGCTTTCTTT. As protein: CASSLTDWNTEAFF.

In its sample, this clone was seen a few times. The chain uses TRBV5-1 and TRBJ1-1, with 9 bases aligning to TRBD1. The CDR3 consists of 16 residues. Per the germline V gene, CDR1 is SGHRS and CDR2 is YFSETQ. The trim removed 4 bases at V and 1 base at J, leaving 8 bases unmatched. CDR3 sequence (DNA): TGCGCCAGCAGCCGGGGGTACAGGGGGCAGAACACTGAAGCTTTCTTT. It encodes CASSRGYRGQNTEAFF.

The V call is TRBV5-6, the J call TRBJ2-6, with D unclear. Germline V lookup: CDR1 SGHDT, CDR2 YYEEEE. V dropped 4 bases and J dropped 2 bases, with 10 bases sitting between them. The CDR3 has 15 amino acids. In DNA form, the CDR3 reads TGTGCCAGCAGCACCTCAATTGCTGGGGCCAACGTCCTGACTTTC. Its protein product is CASSTSIAGANVLTF.

V and J are TRBV6-5 and TRBJ2-3; D not certain. V was clipped by 2 bases and J by 1 base, with 7 bases between them. This CDR3 comprises 14 residues. The germline V gene encodes CDR1 MNHEY and CDR2 SVGAGI. The CDR3 region is CASSYSGGTDTQYF. The CDR3 bases are TGTGCCAGCAGTTACAGTGGGGGCACAGATACGCAGTATTTT.

The chain has TRBV4-1 and TRBJ2-4; 7 bases map to TRBD1. J lost 0 bases, V lost 3 bases, and 2 bases had no gene match. Germline lookup yields CDR1 MGHRA and CDR2 YSYEKL. The CDR3 is made up of 15 amino acids. As DNA, the CDR3 is TGCGCCAGCAGCCACGGGACAGTAGCCAAAAACATTCAGTACTTC. Residues: CASSHGTVAKNIQYF.

The rearrangement uses TRBV11-3 and TRBJ2-5, with D possibly TRBD1 on 6 matching bases. Trimming left V 4 bases short and J 3 bases short, with 18 bases between. CDR1 and CDR2 (germline): SGHNT, YENEEA. CDR3 size: 16 residues. CDR3: CASSSYTGTPKETQYF. In DNA, the CDR3 is TGTGCCAGCAGCTCTTACACCGGGACACCCAAAGAGACCCAGTACTTC.

The rearrangement joins TRBV11-3 to TRBJ1-4; D possibly corresponds to TRBD1 (5 bases). Germline values: CDR1 SGHNT, CDR2 YENEEA. The CDR3 spans 14 residues. The ends were cut back, 3 bases at V and 6 bases at J, with 11 bases in the middle. The CDR3 DNA sequence: TGTGCCAGCAGCTTTGGGGGTGCGGATGAAAAACTGTTTTTT. It is translated as CASSFGGADEKLFF.

This clone was counted a single time. The rearrangement links TRBV5-6 to TRBJ1-2; D uncertain. The germline V gene encodes CDR1 SGHDT and CDR2 YYEEEE. CDR3 length: 15 residues. V dropped 4 bases and J dropped 4 bases, with 17 bases sitting between them. The CDR3 coding sequence is TGTGCCAGCAGCCCCCGCGTGCTGGGCCGCTATGGCTACACCTTC. It encodes CASSPRVLGRYGYTF.

This rearrangement joins TRBV4-3 to TRBJ2-3; TRBD2 agrees at 7 bases. The ends lost 2 bases at V and 4 bases at J; junction bases unmatched: 12. Germline V gives CDR1 LGHNA, CDR2 YSLEER. The length of the CDR3 is 17 residues. In nucleotides, the CDR3 is TGCGCCAGCAGCCAACCCCCTGTGGGGGGGAATTCAGATACGCAGTATTTT. It yields the protein CASSQPPVGGNSDTQYF.